This T cell receptor beta chain is drawn from a study of blood T cells in healthy people across ages. Each donor was a healthy Caucasian individual from Russia, aged roughly 6 to 90. Researchers collected ten milliliters of peripheral blood from every single donor. Samples each had at least 5.5 micrograms of total RNA extracted. The germline CDR1 and CDR2 sequences are MNHNS and SASEGT. This CDR3 comprises 14 residues. A second PCR, run for roughly 7 to 12 cycles, used a sample-barcoded 5' primer plus a J-beta primer mix. In TCRdb, the 5' RACE reads were re-called with MiXCR into one record per CDR3 protein. The table includes about 1.1 million distinct CDR3 sequences, around two fifths detected once. This clonotype has only one observation. One junction end does not reproduce the germline sequence, and a read error may be involved.

The chain couples TRBV6-1 to TRBJ1-1, with D uncertain. This receptor was obtained from a young man in good health. Sequencing was carried out using blood. The CDR3 bases are TGTGCCTGCAGTGAAAGCGCGGGAAACACTGAAGCTTTCTTT. Amino acids: CACSESAGNTEAFF.